The 27 T cell receptor beta chains below come from one sample, sequenced in a study of Graves' ophthalmopathy and Graves' hyperthyroidism. Transcripts of RNA were the source for amplifying TCR beta CDR3 regions. First-round RT-PCR used HTBI primers; second-round multiplex PCR followed. In TCRdb, the multiplex PCR reads were re-called with MiXCR into one record per CDR3 protein. The profile shows a few hundred thousand distinct CDR3 sequences, 15% to 20% of them singletons. Sequenced input: peripheral blood. These receptors all stem from an adult man with Graves' ophthalmopathy.

This clonotype has ten or more counts. The rearrangement uses TRBV28 and TRBJ2-7, with D tentatively TRBD1 (6 bases). Germline values: CDR1 MDHEN, CDR2 SYDVKM. The CDR3 runs to 15 residues. Trimming removed 6 bases at V and 0 bases at J, with 15 bases between. As DNA, the CDR3 is TGTGCCAGCAGCCCAGGCAGGGGCGGCTCCTACGAGCAGTACTTC. This gives the protein CASSPGRGGSYEQYF.

This clonotype was seen at least ten times. V usage is TRBV12-3 or TRBV12-4 and J usage is TRBJ1-5, with D hard to call. Trimming removed 3 bases at V and 2 bases at J, with 11 bases between. This CDR3 is 15 amino acids long. The CDR3 sequence: CASSFVGVGNQPQHF. CDR3 DNA sequence: TGTGCCAGCAGTTTCGTCGGAGTTGGCAATCAGCCCCAGCATTTT.

The sample holds many counts of this clonotype. The chain couples TRBV20-1 to TRBJ2-7, with D unresolved. The CDR3 spans 12 residues. Trimming stripped 4 bases from V and 5 bases from J, with 12 bases between. The germline gives CDR1 DFQATT, CDR2 SNEGSKA (reference sequence). The CDR3 spells CSAMFGNDEQYF. CDR3 coding DNA: TGCAGTGCTATGTTTGGGAACGACGAGCAGTACTTC.

There are many counts of this clonotype. The chain has TRBV12-3 or TRBV12-4 and TRBJ2-4, with 8 bases identical to TRBD2. The CDR3 loop spans 18 amino acids. The V gene end was trimmed by 6 bases and the J gene end by 7 bases; junction bases not matched to a gene: 20. The CDR3 sequence: CASRPLPGLTGGQNIQYF. CDR3 in DNA: TGTGCCAGCAGGCCCCTCCCGGGACTAACGGGAGGGCAGAACATTCAGTACTTC.

This clonotype was recorded many times. The chain employs TRBV7-2 and TRBJ1-5; the D is unclear. Per the germline V gene, CDR1 is SGHTA and CDR2 is FQGNSA. The CDR3 loop spans 14 amino acids. V lost 2 bases to trimming and J lost 0 bases, with 5 bases between them. CDR3 sequence reads: CASSLWDSNQPQHF. The CDR3, as DNA: TGTGCCAGCAGCTTATGGGATAGCAATCAGCCCCAGCATTTT.

This clonotype was seen more than once but under ten times. The chain has TRBV28 and TRBJ1-2; D is unclear. V gave up 1 base and J gave up 2 bases, with 11 bases separating them. Germline loops: CDR1 MDHEN, CDR2 SYDVKM. This CDR3 is 15 amino acids long. CDR3 region: CASSLYLSDNYGYTF. The CDR3, as DNA: TGTGCCAGCAGTTTATATTTATCGGACAACTATGGCTACACCTTC.

This chain joins TRBV7-2 and TRBJ1-6; 7 bases are a match to TRBD1. CDR1 SGHTA and CDR2 FQGNSA come from the germline V gene. V gave up 0 bases and J gave up 8 bases; unmatched junction bases: 4. The CDR3 contains 15 residues. CDR3 in DNA: TGTGCCAGCAGCTTAGCCGGGACAGACCATTCACCCCTCCACTTT. It encodes CASSLAGTDHSPLHF.

In this sample, this clonotype turned up many times. This chain links TRBV30 with TRBJ1-5, with 7 bases lining up with TRBD1. Germline assignment: CDR1 GTSNPN and CDR2 SVGIG (reference sequence). The length of the CDR3 is 15 residues. After removal of 4 bases from V and 0 bases from J, the junction contained 6 bases not matched to a gene. The CDR3 sequence: CAWTSTGNSNQPQHF. Here the CDR3 DNA reads TGTGCCTGGACCTCGACAGGGAATAGCAATCAGCCCCAGCATTTT. The entire variable domain, with the rest obtained from reference TRBV30 and TRBJ1-5, is as follows: SQTIHQWPATLVQPVGSPLSLECTVEGTSNPNLYWYRQAAGRGLQLLFYSVGIGQISSEVPQNLSASRPQDRQFILSSKKLLLSDSGFYLCAWTSTGNSNQPQHFGDGTRLSIL.

This clonotype was counted ten times or more. CDR3 sequence reads: CASRFQRGGGANTGELFF. The CDR3 nucleotides read TGTGCCAGCAGATTCCAGCGGGGGGGAGGAGCGAACACCGGGGAGCTGTTTTTT. The chain has TRBV2 and TRBJ2-2; TRBD2 agrees at 10 bases. The junction had 10 bases not matched to a gene; V was cut back by 6 bases and J by 0 bases. Germline V gene data show CDR1 as SNHLY and CDR2 as FYNNEI. The CDR3 loop spans 18 amino acids.

This clonotype showed up many times. V and J are TRBV27 and TRBJ2-7; D not resolved. CDR1 and CDR2 (germline): MNHEY, SMNVEV (reference sequence). The V end lost 5 bases, the J end lost 3 bases, and 11 bases lay between the germline ends. The CDR3 spans 13 residues. CDR3 in DNA: TGTGCCAGCAGTCCGACCCTCCTCTACGAGCAGTACTTC. Amino acid sequence: CASSPTLLYEQYF.

Ten or more counts support this clonotype. The chain combines TRBV20-1 with TRBJ2-7; a weak D match, TRBD2 (6 bases). CDR3 length: 14 amino acids. Trimming took 4 bases from V and 0 from J, leaving 13 bases between them. CDR1 and CDR2 (germline): DFQATT, SNEGSKA (reference sequence). CDR3 loop: CSATGPTSSYEQYF. The CDR3 nucleotides read TGCAGTGCTACGGGACCGACTAGCTCCTACGAGCAGTACTTC.

The chain links TRBV24-1 to TRBJ2-2, with TRBD1 as a possible D gene (5 bases). Trimming pared 5 bases from V and 5 bases from J, leaving 8 bases between. Germline V gene data show CDR1 as KGHDR and CDR2 as SFDVKD. The CDR3 spans 13 residues. CDR3: CATSAQGTGELFF. DNA of the CDR3: TGTGCCACCAGTGCGCAGGGAACCGGGGAGCTGTTTTTT.

There are many counts of this clonotype. CDR3 nucleotides: TGTGCCACCAGTGAGGACCAGGGAAACTATGGCTACACCTTC. Translated: CATSEDQGNYGYTF. The chain recombines TRBV24-1 with TRBJ1-2, with a possible D match to TRBD1 (5 bases). The CDR3 is 14 residues long. Germline V gives CDR1 KGHDR, CDR2 SFDVKD. V was cut by 4 bases and J by 2 bases, with 10 bases left in between.

In its sample, this clonotype was seen many times. The chain has TRBV7-2 and TRBJ2-5, with D perhaps given as TRBD1 or TRBD2 (7 bases each). The V and J ends lost 4 bases and 9 bases respectively, with 9 bases between them. Per the germline V gene, CDR1 is SGHTA and CDR2 is FQGNSA. CDR3 length equals 11 residues. In DNA, the CDR3 is TGTGCCAGCAGCTCAGGGGGGGCCCAGTACTTC. Translation: CASSSGGAQYF.

The chain recombines TRBV11-2 with TRBJ1-6, with a weak D call TRBD1 (6 bases). V lost 1 base and J 10 bases, leaving 14 bases between the germline ends. CDR1 and CDR2 (germline): SGHAT, FQNNGV. There are 15 residues in the CDR3. This chain's CDR3 is CASSLGQGTNSPLHF. As DNA, the CDR3 is TGTGCCAGCAGCTTAGGCCAGGGGACCAACTCACCCCTCCACTTT.

The chain has TRBV27 and TRBJ2-7; 9 positions match TRBD1. The ends lost 2 bases at V and 5 bases at J; junction bases unmatched: 4. Germline V CDR1 and CDR2: MNHEY, SMNVEV (reference sequence). The CDR3 runs to 14 residues. DNA for the CDR3: TGTGCCAGCAGTTTAACACAGGGGGCTAACGAGCAGTACTTC. Translated, it gives CASSLTQGANEQYF.

This clonotype was recorded many times. The J gene is TRBJ1-2, the V gene TRBV6-5; a weak D match, TRBD1 (6 bases). Trimming pared 6 bases from V and 0 bases from J, leaving 11 bases between. The CDR3 is made up of 14 amino acids. Per the germline V gene, CDR1 is MNHEY and CDR2 is SVGAGI. As DNA, the CDR3 is TGTGCCAGCAGCCAAGGACAGACTAACTATGGCTACACCTTC. Protein: CASSQGQTNYGYTF.

This clonotype was observed at least ten times. The gene calls are TRBV7-8 and TRBJ2-7; D ambiguous. There are 16 residues in the CDR3. CDR1 is SGHVS, CDR2 FQNEAQ, per germline. Trimming took off 1 base at V and 0 bases at J, with 13 bases between the two ends. The CDR3 loop reads CASSLESERSSYEQYF. DNA of the CDR3: TGTGCCAGCAGCTTAGAGAGCGAAAGGAGCTCCTACGAGCAGTACTTC. Filled out from reference TRBV7-8 and TRBJ2-7, the complete variable domain reads GAGVSQSPRYKVAKRGQDVALRCDPISGHVSLFWYQQALGQGPEFLTYFQNEAQLDKSGLPSDRFFAERPEGSVSTLKIQRTQQEDSAVYLCASSLESERSSYEQYFGPGTRLTVT.

This clonotype was picked up many times. The chain is built from TRBV12-3 or TRBV12-4 and TRBJ2-5, with TRBD1 matching over 7 bases. The V gene end was trimmed by 5 bases and the J gene end by 3 bases; junction bases not matched to a gene: 6. The length of the CDR3 is 14 residues. The DNA of the CDR3 is TGTGCCAGCAGTGCCGGGACAGAAAAAGAGACCCAGTACTTC. Translation gives CASSAGTEKETQYF.

This clonotype has a count of ten or more. The chain is built from TRBV10-3 and TRBJ2-5, with 10 bases fitting TRBD2. V shed 5 bases, J shed 1 base, and the junction held 4 bases outside the gene matches. CDR3 length: 15 amino acids. Germline V gene sequence: CDR1 ENHRY, CDR2 SYGVKD. Here the CDR3 DNA reads TGTGCCATCAGTCCTAGCGGGAGACTCCAAGAGACCCAGTACTTC. Protein: CAISPSGRLQETQYF.

The table lists this clonotype with many counts. The chain carries TRBV28 and TRBJ2-7; 9 bases map to TRBD2. With V trimmed by 6 bases and J by 0 bases, 3 bases remained unmatched. CDR1 MDHEN and CDR2 SYDVKM come from the germline V gene. CDR3 length: 14 residues. The CDR3 bases are TGTGCCAGCAGGGGGACTAGCTTCTCCTACGAGCAGTACTTC. Protein sequence: CASRGTSFSYEQYF.

This clonotype was seen at least ten times. The CDR3 region has the DNA TGTGCCTGGAGTAAGACAGGGGGTGGCTACACCTTC. Protein product: CAWSKTGGGYTF. The chain recombines TRBV30 with TRBJ1-2; TRBD1 matches 9 bases. V shed 2 bases and J 7 bases; nucleotides not matched to a gene: 2. The CDR3 length is 12 residues. Germline V gives CDR1 GTSNPN, CDR2 SVGIG (reference sequence).

This clonotype was seen ten or more times. The chain links TRBV4-1 to TRBJ1-2; D perhaps matches TRBD1 (6 bases). Germline V gene data show CDR1 as MGHRA and CDR2 as YSYEKL. With 0 bases removed from V and 3 bases from J, the gap between germline ends came to 11 bases. The CDR3 loop spans 15 amino acids. CDR3 in DNA: TGCGCCAGCAGCCAAGAGGGGGCCTGGTACTATGGCTACACCTTC. Translation: CASSQEGAWYYGYTF.

The chain couples TRBV3-1 to TRBJ1-5; D not resolved. Trimming left V 1 base short and J 3 bases short, with 13 bases between. The CDR3 spans 16 residues. Germline V gene lookup returns CDR1 LGHDT and CDR2 YNNKEL (reference sequence). This chain's CDR3 is CASSQAGTADNQPQHF. In nucleotides, the CDR3 is TGTGCCAGCAGCCAAGCGGGAACAGCCGACAATCAGCCCCAGCATTTT.

This clonotype was counted ten times or more. The rearrangement links TRBV12-3 or TRBV12-4 to TRBJ2-2; 7 bases are a match to TRBD2. CDR3 length: 17 amino acids. Losses at the gene ends were 0 bases for V and 1 base for J; bases not matched to a gene: 5. In nucleotides, the CDR3 is TGTGCCAGCAGTTTAGCAAGGACTAGAAAGAACACCGGGGAGCTGTTTTTT. Translated, it gives CASSLARTRKNTGELFF.

This clonotype was counted ten times or more. The gene calls are TRBV6-2 or TRBV6-3 and TRBJ1-5, with TRBD1 as a possible D gene (6 bases). Germline CDR1 reads MNHEY; CDR2 reads SVGEGT. The CDR3 is 14 amino acids. V lost 2 bases to trimming and J lost 7 bases, with 12 bases between them. DNA for the CDR3: TGTGCCAGCAGTTACATTGAGGGGGGACAGCCCCAGCATTTT. Encoded protein: CASSYIEGGQPQHF.

The chain is built from TRBV15 and TRBJ2-5; D is ambiguous. The CDR3 is 13 amino acids. Germline V CDR1 and CDR2: LNHNV, YYDKDF (reference sequence). Trimming left V 3 bases short and J 3 bases short, with 8 bases between. The CDR3 loop reads CATSRYGEETQYF. The DNA of the CDR3 is TGTGCCACCAGCAGGTATGGGGAAGAGACCCAGTACTTC.